The rows below give T cell receptor beta chains drawn from one sample of a study of cytomegalovirus exposure and HLA in healthy donors. The assay was immunoSEQ multiplex PCR, and TCRdb's table has in-frame clones only and misses some. Its table records approximately 120,000 clones. The sequenced sample consisted of PBMCs. All receptors come from a man between 18 and 29 years old in good health and CMV-seronegative. Each CDR3 is given with its conserved first and last residue. D genes are given only for firm matches.

TRBV4-2	.	TRBJ1-1	TGTGCCAGCAGCCAAAAAGGGGCACCAGAGAACACTGAAGCTTTCTTT	CASSQKGAPENTEAFF
TRBV28	TRBD2	TRBJ2-2	TGTGCCAGCAGTCGCGCGGGACTAGCGGGAGGGCCTCGGGGCACCGGGGAGCTGTTTTTT	CASSRAGLAGGPRGTGELFF
TRBV6-1	TRBD1	TRBJ1-6	TGTGCCAGCAGTGAAATTGAGTGGTTGGGACAGGGGAGCTCCTATAATTCACCCCTCCACTTT	CASSEIEWLGQGSSYNSPLHF
TRBV6-1	.	TRBJ1-2	TGTGCCAGCAGCGGATTAATAGGGGAGGACTATGGCTACACCTTC	CASSGLIGEDYGYTF
TRBV10-3	.	TRBJ1-5	TGTGCCATCAGTGAGTCGCGGGAAGGGCAGCCCCAGCATTTT	CAISESREGQPQHF
TRBV9	.	TRBJ1-1	TGTGCCAGCAGCAACGTGGTCGAGACAGGTAACATCCGAGCTTTCTTT	CASSNVVETGNIRAFF
TRBV19	TRBD1	TRBJ1-5	TGTGCCACCCCCTGGACAGGGTTGAGCAATCAGCCCCAGCATTTT	CATPWTGLSNQPQHF
TRBV13	TRBD1	TRBJ1-1	TGTGCCAGCAGACGGGACAGGGGTAGTTTTGGCACTGAAGCTTTCTTT	CASRRDRGSFGTEAFF
TRBV6-5	TRBD1	TRBJ1-4	TGTGCCAGCAGTACCCGGACAGGGTTTAATGAAAAACTGTTTTTT	CASSTRTGFNEKLFF
TRBV9	.	TRBJ1-2	TGTGCCAGCAGCGTACTATCGGGTGGCTACACCTTC	CASSVLSGGYTF
TRBV27	.	TRBJ2-1	TGTGCCAGCAGTTTATTAAGGGGGGGGCGGAATGAGCAGTTCTTC	CASSLLRGGRNEQFF
TRBV19	TRBD1	TRBJ1-5	TGTGCCAGTAGTCCCGGGACAGGGTACAATCAGCCCCAGCATTTT	CASSPGTGYNQPQHF
TRBV30	TRBD2	TRBJ2-7	TGTGCCTGGGACGGGCTAGCGGGAGGGGTGTACTTC	CAWDGLAGGVYF
TRBV9	TRBD2	TRBJ2-5	TGTGCCAGCAGCCTATCTCCCCCAGCGGGGGTAGAAGAGACCCAGTACTTC	CASSLSPPAGVEETQYF
TRBV5-6	.	TRBJ1-2	TGTGCCAGCAGCTTGGTGGGGCGAGGATCTAACTATGGCTACACCTTC	CASSLVGRGSNYGYTF
TRBV4-1	TRBD2	TRBJ2-5	TGCGCCAGCAGCCAATCGACTAGCGGGGGAAATCAAGAGACCCAGTACTTC	CASSQSTSGGNQETQYF